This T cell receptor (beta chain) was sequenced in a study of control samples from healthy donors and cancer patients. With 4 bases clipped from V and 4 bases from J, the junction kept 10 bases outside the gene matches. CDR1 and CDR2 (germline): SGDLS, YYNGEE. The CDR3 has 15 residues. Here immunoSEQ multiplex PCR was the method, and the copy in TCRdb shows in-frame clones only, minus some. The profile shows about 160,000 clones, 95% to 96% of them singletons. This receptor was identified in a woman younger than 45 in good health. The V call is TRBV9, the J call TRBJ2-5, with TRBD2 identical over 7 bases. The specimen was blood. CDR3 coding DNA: TGTGCCAGCAGCCGACGGGTGACTAGCCGAGAGACCCAGTACTTC. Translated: CASSRRVTSRETQYF.